This T cell receptor (beta chain) was captured by sequencing in a study of T cell repertoires in cytomegalovirus infection. About the study: Signatures in public TCR beta sequences pointed to both CMV infection and matching HLA type.

Overall study findings and caveats: There were HLA-C-restricted CMV-specific TCR beta clonotypes dominating the ex vivo response. Individuals carrying CMV plus the relevant HLA were identified by cumulative frequency of public TCR beta families.

The ends were cut back, 8 bases at V and 7 bases at J, with 12 bases in the middle. CDR1 MNHNY and CDR2 SVGAGI come from the germline V gene (reference sequence). CDR3 length equals 13 residues. This clonotype was seen once. The target antigen is unknown. One entry per CDR3 protein, called by TCRdb with MiXCR from the reads. The sample carries around 270,000 distinct CDR3 sequences, roughly 9.1% recorded once. This receptor was obtained from a human donor in good health (CMV status not recorded). Some clones in this sample may be carry-over from other donors' samples. This sequence joins TRBV6-6 and TRBJ1-6; no definite D call. Specimen: PBMCs. CDR3 nucleotide sequence: TGTGCCAGCGCCCCTGATCCCAATTCACCCCTCCACTTT. The encoded protein is CASAPDPNSPLHF.